The source of this TCR beta chain is a study of blood T cell repertoires in COVID-19. The authors' processing: Counts of nucleated cells, estimated from reference gene primer amplification, were obtained. The data were produced by immunoSEQ multiplex PCR, yet TCRdb's version contains in-frame clones alone and is incomplete. Clone size and V and J calls were adopted from that table, with D and trimming inferred from the DNA. The data show 220,000 or so clones, with roughly 85% seen just once and approximately 2.6% held by the top ten. On this clone: Distinct nucleotide sequences in the sample also encode this CDR3.

CDR1 and CDR2 (germline): SGHRS, YFSETQ. V was pared by 0 bases and J by 4 bases, with 2 bases of the junction left unmatched. CDR3 length: 14 residues. This chain connects TRBV5-1 to TRBJ1-2; the match to TRBD1 covers 8 bases. Sequenced sample: peripheral blood. This clonotype was obtained from a man aged 50 to 60 who had recovered from COVID-19. The CDR3 loop reads CASSLGQGLYGYTF. As DNA, the CDR3 is TGCGCCAGCAGCTTGGGACAGGGGCTCTATGGCTACACCTTC.